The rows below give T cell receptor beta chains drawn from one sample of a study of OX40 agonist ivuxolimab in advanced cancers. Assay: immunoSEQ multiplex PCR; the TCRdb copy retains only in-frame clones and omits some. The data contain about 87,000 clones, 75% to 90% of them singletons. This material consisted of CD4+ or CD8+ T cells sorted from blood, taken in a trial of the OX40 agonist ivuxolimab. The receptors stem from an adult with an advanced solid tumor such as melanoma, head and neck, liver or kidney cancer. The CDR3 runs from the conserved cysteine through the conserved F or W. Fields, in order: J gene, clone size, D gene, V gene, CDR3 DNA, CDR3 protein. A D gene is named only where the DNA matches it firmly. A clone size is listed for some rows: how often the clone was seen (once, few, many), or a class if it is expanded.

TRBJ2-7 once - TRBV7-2 TGTGCCAGCAGCTTTTCACAGGGAGGGGGCTACGAGCAGTACTTC CASSFSQGGGYEQYF
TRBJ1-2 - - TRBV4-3 TGCGCCAGCAGCAGAGGGGGGGGCGAAGATGGCTACACCTTC CASSRGGGEDGYTF
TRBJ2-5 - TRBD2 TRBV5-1 TGCGCCAGCAGCTTGCTCACTAGCGGGGCAGAGACCCAGTACTTC CASSLLTSGAETQYF
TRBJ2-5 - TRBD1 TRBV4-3 TGCGCCAGCAGCAGGGGGCGGTCAGAGACCCAGTACTTC CASSRGRSETQYF
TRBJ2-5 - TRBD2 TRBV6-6 TGTGCCAGCAGGGGGACTAGCGGGGGGTACCAAGAGACCCAGTACTTC CASRGTSGGYQETQYF
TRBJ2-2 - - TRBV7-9 TGTGCCAGCAGCACACGCGGGTACACCGGCGGGGAGCTGTTTTTT CASSTRGYTGGELFF
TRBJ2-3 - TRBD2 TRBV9 TGTGCCAGCAGCACCCGATCCTTAGCGGGGGGGAGCACAGATACGCAGTATTTT CASSTRSLAGGSTDTQYF
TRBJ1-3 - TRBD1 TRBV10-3 TGTGCCATCAGGGCCGGGACAGGGACAGGGGCAGGAAACACCATATATTTT CAIRAGTGTGAGNTIYF
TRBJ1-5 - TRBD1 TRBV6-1 TGTGCCAGCAGTGGGGACAGACCGTCTATGGGTCAACCCCAGCATTTT CASSGDRPSMGQPQHF
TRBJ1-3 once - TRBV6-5 TGTGCCAGCAGTTACTCAGGGTCTGGTGGAAACACCATATATTTT CASSYSGSGGNTIYF
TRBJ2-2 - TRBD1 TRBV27 TGTGCCAGCAGTTCGCCTGGACAGGGTGCCGGGGAGCTGTTTTTT CASSSPGQGAGELFF
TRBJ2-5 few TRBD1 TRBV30 TGTGCCTGGGCGACAGGGTTTGGAGAGACCCAGTACTTC CAWATGFGETQYF
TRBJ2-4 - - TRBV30 TGTGCCTGGAGTGTAGGGGGGTCTGGAGCCAAAAACATTCAGTACTTC CAWSVGGSGAKNIQYF
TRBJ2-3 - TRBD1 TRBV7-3 TGTGCCAGCAGTCTAACAGGGGTGGATACGCAGTATTTT CASSLTGVDTQYF
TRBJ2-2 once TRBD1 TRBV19 TGTGCCAGTAGTGCGGGACAGGGGTTCGGGGAGCTGTTTTTT CASSAGQGFGELFF
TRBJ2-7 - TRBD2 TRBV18 TGTGCCAGCTCAGGGGACGGCGGGGGCGAGCAGTACTTC CASSGDGGGEQYF
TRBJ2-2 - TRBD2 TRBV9 TGTGCCAGCAGCGGGGAGGGTCCGTACACCGGGGAGCTGTTTTTT CASSGEGPYTGELFF
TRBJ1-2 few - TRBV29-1 TGCAGCGTCTACCCCTCAACAGGGTCGGGCTACACCTTC CSVYPSTGSGYTF